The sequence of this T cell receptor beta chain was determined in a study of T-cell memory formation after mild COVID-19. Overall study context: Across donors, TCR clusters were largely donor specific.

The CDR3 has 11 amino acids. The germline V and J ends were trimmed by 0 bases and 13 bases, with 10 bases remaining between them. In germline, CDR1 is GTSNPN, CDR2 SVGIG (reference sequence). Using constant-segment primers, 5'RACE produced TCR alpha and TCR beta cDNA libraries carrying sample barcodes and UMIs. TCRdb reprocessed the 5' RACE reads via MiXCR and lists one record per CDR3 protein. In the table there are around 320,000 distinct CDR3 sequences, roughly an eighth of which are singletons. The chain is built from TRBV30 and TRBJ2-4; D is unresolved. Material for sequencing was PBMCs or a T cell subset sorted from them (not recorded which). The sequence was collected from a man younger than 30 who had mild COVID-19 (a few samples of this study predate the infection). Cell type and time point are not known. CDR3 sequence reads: CAWSVMGGQYF. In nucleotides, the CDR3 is TGTGCCTGGAGTGTAATGGGCGGCCAGTACTTC. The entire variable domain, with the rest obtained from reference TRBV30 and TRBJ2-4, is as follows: SQTIHQWPATLVQPVGSPLSLECTVEGTSNPNLYWYRQAAGRGLQLLFYSVGIGQISSEVPQNLSASRPQDRQFILSSKKLLLSDSGFYLCAWSVMGGQYFGAGTRLSVL.